The 26 T cell receptor beta chains below come from one sample, sequenced in a study of STAT3 mutations in large granular lymphocyte leukemia. Their antigens are not known. Clones were sequenced by immunoSEQ multiplex PCR, and TCRdb holds only the in-frame ones, with some missing. The sample lists under 15,000 clones, around 85% occurring once. Study-level findings and limits: At least one immunodominant TCR beta clonotype appeared in every T-cell large granular lymphocyte leukemia patient.

The specimen sequenced was peripheral blood mononuclear cells. The source is a man aged 60 to 69 with T-cell large granular lymphocyte leukemia. Some clones in this sample may be carry-over from other donors' samples.

The chain links TRBV25-1 to TRBJ2-3; D is undetermined. V dropped 4 bases and J dropped 1 base, with 9 bases sitting between them. This CDR3 is built from 14 residues. The germline CDR1 and CDR2 sequences are MGHDK and SYGVNS. The CDR3 DNA reads as TGTGCCAGCAGTGCGGGCCACCGCACAGATACGCAGTATTTT. It specifies CASSAGHRTDTQYF. Variable domain in full (rest from reference TRBV25-1 and TRBJ2-3): EADIYQTPRYLVIGTGKKITLECSQTMGHDKMYWYQQDPGMELHLIHYSYGVNSTEKGDLSSESTVSRIRTEHFPLTLESARPSHTSQYLCASSAGHRTDTQYFGPGTRLTVL.

The J gene is TRBJ2-2, the V gene TRBV6-4; 9 nucleotides agree with TRBD2. The germline gives CDR1 MRHNA, CDR2 SNTAGT. The CDR3 sequence is 16 residues long. V shed 4 bases, J shed 4 bases, and the junction held 7 bases outside the gene matches. The CDR3 DNA reads as TGTGCCAGCAGTGCCTTAGCGGGAGTGAGCACCGGGGAGCTGTTTTTT. It yields the protein CASSALAGVSTGELFF.

The chain links TRBV2 to TRBJ2-7, with a possible D match to TRBD1 (5 bases). Germline lookup yields CDR1 SNHLY and CDR2 FYNNEI. CDR3 length: 12 residues. V shed 5 bases and J shed 3 bases, with 8 bases lying between them. The CDR3 DNA is TGTGCCAGCAGTTTGGACATCTACGAGCAGTACTTC. It translates to CASSLDIYEQYF.

This chain uses TRBV5-1 with TRBJ1-1; D remains ambiguous. The germline gives CDR1 SGHRS, CDR2 YFSETQ. V dropped 4 bases and J dropped 6 bases, with 7 bases sitting between them. CDR3 length: 11 amino acids. CDR3 sequence (DNA): TGCGCCAGCAGCGTAGGACCTGAAGCTTTCTTT. It is translated as CASSVGPEAFF.

The chain carries TRBV6-5 and TRBJ1-1; D uncertain. Trimming took off 5 bases at V and 4 bases at J, with 14 bases between the two ends. The CDR3 has 14 amino acids. The germline gives CDR1 MNHEY, CDR2 SVGAGI. The CDR3 bases are TGTGCCAGCAGTCGAATCCCCTGGGGCACTGAAGCTTTCTTT. This gives the protein CASSRIPWGTEAFF.

The chain carries TRBV6-1 and TRBJ2-7; D unclear. The germline gives CDR1 MNHNS, CDR2 SASEGT. The CDR3 covers 14 residues. V dropped 3 bases and J dropped 0 bases, with 9 bases sitting between them. The CDR3 nucleotides are TGTGCCAGCAGTGAGCGCTCGAGCTCCTACGAGCAGTACTTC. Protein product: CASSERSSSYEQYF.

The V gene is TRBV5-1, the J gene TRBJ2-5, with 8 nucleotides matching TRBD2. In germline, CDR1 is SGHRS, CDR2 YFSETQ. The CDR3 is 16 amino acids. Trimming cost V 2 bases and J 0 bases; bases outside gene matches: 6. CDR3 DNA sequence: TGCGCCAGCAGCTTTGGGGCGGGAGGCTACCAAGAGACCCAGTACTTC. Amino acids: CASSFGAGGYQETQYF.

The chain links TRBV5-1 to TRBJ2-3; the match to TRBD2 covers 7 bases. Germline V CDR1 and CDR2: SGHRS, YFSETQ. Unmatched junction bases numbered 4, after V lost 1 base and J lost 2 bases. This CDR3 contains 15 residues. In DNA, the CDR3 is TGCGCCAGCAGCTTGAGGCTAGCGGTCACAGATACGCAGTATTTT. Protein: CASSLRLAVTDTQYF.

The chain has TRBV6-1 and TRBJ2-3, with 12 nucleotides matching TRBD1. V trimming: 5 bases; J trimming: 6 bases; junction bases outside the gene matches: 3. The CDR3 extends over 14 amino acids. From germline, CDR1 is MNHNS and CDR2 SASEGT. CDR3 nucleotides: TGTGCCAGCAGTCCCGGGACAGGGGGCGATACGCAGTATTTT. Amino acid sequence: CASSPGTGGDTQYF.

This sequence joins TRBV13 and TRBJ2-7; D is unresolved. V dropped 4 bases and J dropped 4 bases, with 14 bases sitting between them. Germline V gives CDR1 PRHDT, CDR2 FYEKMQ (reference sequence). This CDR3 is built from 14 residues. The CDR3 sequence: CASSSFDANYEQYF. CDR3 bases: TGTGCCAGCAGCTCGTTCGACGCAAATTACGAGCAGTACTTC. Full variable domain (rest looked up from reference TRBV13 and TRBJ2-7): AAGVIQSPRHLIKEKRETATLKCYPIPRHDTVYWYQQGPGQDPQFLISFYEKMQSDKGSIPDRFSAQQFSDYHSELNMSSLELGDSALYFCASSSFDANYEQYFGPGTRLTVT.

V is TRBV28 and J is TRBJ1-6; 7 bases map to TRBD1. The V gene's germline CDR1 is MDHEN and CDR2 SYDVKM. V shed 2 bases and J 5 bases; nucleotides not matched to a gene: 9. The CDR3 is made up of 17 amino acids. Written as DNA, the CDR3 is TGTGCCAGCAGTTTACCCAGCGTAGACAGGGATAATTCACCCCTCCACTTT. Translation gives CASSLPSVDRDNSPLHF.

V usage is TRBV19 and J usage is TRBJ2-1, with a tentative D call TRBD2 (5 bases). Trimming removed 0 bases from V and 8 bases from J, with 20 bases in between. Per germline, CDR1 LNHDA and CDR2 SQIVND (reference sequence). CDR3 length equals 17 residues. In DNA, the CDR3 is TGTGCCAGTAGTATAGATCTCGGAGGTTTTGGAACGGATGAGCAGTTCTTC. Protein sequence: CASSIDLGGFGTDEQFF.

This clone turned up a few times. This chain joins TRBV29-1 and TRBJ2-1; no reliable D call. Germline V gene data show CDR1 as SQVTM and CDR2 as ANQGSEA. The ends were cut back, 5 bases at V and 10 bases at J, with 9 bases in the middle. The CDR3 runs 10 residues. In nucleotides, the CDR3 is TGCAGCGTTCTAAACCGAGAGCAGTTCTTC. This translates into CSVLNREQFF.

V usage is TRBV5-1 and J usage is TRBJ2-3; 14 bases match TRBD2. With 4 bases clipped from V and 2 bases from J, the junction kept 21 bases outside the gene matches. The CDR3 consists of 22 residues. Germline CDR1 and CDR2: SGHRS and YFSETQ. The CDR3 sequence: CASSPNIPGLAGEGALTDTQYF. The CDR3 nucleotides read TGCGCCAGCAGCCCTAATATACCGGGACTAGCGGGAGAGGGGGCCCTCACAGATACGCAGTATTTT.

The chain combines TRBV28 with TRBJ2-7; TRBD1 agrees at 12 bases. Unmatched junction bases numbered 11, after V lost 6 bases and J lost 5 bases. From germline, CDR1 is MDHEN and CDR2 SYDVKM. The CDR3 loop spans 16 amino acids. Here the CDR3 DNA reads TGTGCCAGCAGCACGGGACAGGGGGCCTTGAGGGACGAGCAGTACTTC. Amino acids: CASSTGQGALRDEQYF.

V gene TRBV6-6 combines with J gene TRBJ2-1; 13 bases are a match to TRBD2. Per germline, CDR1 MNHNY and CDR2 SVGAGI (reference sequence). V lost 1 base and J lost 14; bases outside the gene matches: 8. The CDR3 loop spans 15 amino acids. CDR3 bases: TGTGCCAGCAGTTACTTAGGACTAGCGGGAGACGATGAGTTCTTC. It is translated as CASSYLGLAGDDEFF.

V usage is TRBV14 and J usage is TRBJ2-7; no clear D gene. The length of the CDR3 is 14 residues. The V gene lost 0 bases and the J gene lost 3 bases, with 9 bases spanning the gap. Germline V gene sequence: CDR1 SGHDN, CDR2 FVKESK. CDR3 nucleotides: TGTGCCAGCAGCCAAGATTGGCCGAGCTACGAGCAGTACTTC. Amino acid sequence: CASSQDWPSYEQYF. The full variable domain, completed using reference TRBV14 and TRBJ2-7, is EAGVTQFPSHSVIEKGQTVTLRCDPISGHDNLYWYRRVMGKEIKFLLHFVKESKQDESGMPNNRFLAERTGGTYSTLKVQPAELEDSGVYFCASSQDWPSYEQYFGPGTRLTVT.

The rearrangement links TRBV9 to TRBJ2-5; D is perhaps TRBD1 or TRBD2 (5 bases each). Germline loops: CDR1 SGDLS, CDR2 YYNGEE. The CDR3 contains 17 residues. Between the trimmed V and J ends, which lost 1 base and 5 bases, there was a span of 21 bases. The CDR3, as DNA: TGTGCCAGCAGCGTACGGGATGGACAACCTCCGTGGGAGACCCAGTACTTC. It yields the protein CASSVRDGQPPWETQYF.

The chain carries TRBV5-1 and TRBJ2-3; D is undetermined. The ends were cut back, 6 bases at V and 2 bases at J, with 10 bases in the middle. CDR1 is SGHRS, CDR2 YFSETQ, per germline. This CDR3 spans 13 amino acids. The CDR3 sequence: CASTPGSTDTQYF. The CDR3 nucleotides read TGCGCCAGCACCCCCGGGTCCACAGATACGCAGTATTTT.

The chain combines TRBV7-9 with TRBJ1-1; possibly TRBD1 for D (6 bases). Trimming left V 3 bases short and J 2 bases short, with 13 bases between. The CDR3 totals 15 residues. Per the germline V gene, CDR1 is SEHNR and CDR2 is FQNEAQ (reference sequence). CDR3 DNA sequence: TGTGCCAGCAGCTTGGGGGGGCAGGGAAACACTGAAGCTTTCTTT. Its protein product is CASSLGGQGNTEAFF.

The chain employs TRBV18 and TRBJ1-5; D unclear. Trimming removed 6 bases from V and 1 base from J, with 4 bases in between. This CDR3 region has 12 residues. The germline V gene has CDR1 KGHSH and CDR2 LQKENI. CDR3 residues: CASSVSNQPQHF. In DNA form, the CDR3 reads TGTGCCAGCTCCGTCAGCAATCAGCCCCAGCATTTT. The variable domain in full, completed from reference TRBV18 and TRBJ1-5, reads NAGVMQNPRHLVRRRGQEARLRCSPMKGHSHVYWYRQLPEEGLKFMVYLQKENIIDESGMPKERFSAEFPKEGPSILRIQQVVRGDSAAYFCASSVSNQPQHFGDGTRLSIL.

The chain links TRBV5-1 to TRBJ2-3; D is unresolved. Germline loops: CDR1 SGHRS, CDR2 YFSETQ. The V gene lost 0 bases and the J gene lost 10 bases, with 9 bases spanning the gap. This CDR3 has 12 amino acids. CDR3 sequence (DNA): TGCGCCAGCAGCTTGGATGAAGGATCGCAGTATTTT. Translating it yields CASSLDEGSQYF.

This rearrangement joins TRBV6-5 to TRBJ2-1, with 8 nucleotides matching TRBD2. Germline CDR1 and CDR2: MNHEY and SVGAGI. This CDR3 has 15 residues. The V segment lost 6 bases and the J segment 3 bases; nucleotides outside the gene matches: 7. The CDR3 region is CASRRAGADYNEQFF. As DNA, the CDR3 is TGTGCCAGCAGGCGAGCGGGGGCCGACTACAATGAGCAGTTCTTC.

Here the CDR3 reads CSASQGRTQYF. The CDR3 DNA follows: TGCAGTGCTAGTCAGGGAAGAACGCAGTATTTT. The rearrangement joins TRBV20-1 to TRBJ2-3; D might be TRBD1 (5 bases). Germline V gives CDR1 DFQATT, CDR2 SNEGSKA (reference sequence). The CDR3 is made up of 11 amino acids. V shed 3 bases and J shed 9 bases, with 10 bases lying between them.

The chain employs TRBV4-1 and TRBJ2-5; 11 positions agree with TRBD2. Germline lookup yields CDR1 MGHRA and CDR2 YSYEKL. This CDR3 spans 16 amino acids. The V segment lost 4 bases and the J segment 5 bases; nucleotides outside the gene matches: 9. As DNA, the CDR3 is TGCGCCAGCAGCCCCCTCAGGACTAGCGGGCGGGAGACCCAGTACTTC. Protein product: CASSPLRTSGRETQYF.

V is TRBV9 and J is TRBJ2-3; D remains unclear. The V end lost 3 bases, the J end lost 7 bases, and 15 bases lay between the germline ends. The CDR3 has 14 amino acids. The germline gives CDR1 SGDLS, CDR2 YYNGEE. CDR3 sequence: CASSEGTMLHTQYF. In DNA, the CDR3 is TGTGCCAGCAGCGAGGGCACCATGCTTCATACGCAGTATTTT. The whole variable domain, remainder taken from reference TRBV9 and TRBJ2-3, is DSGVTQTPKHLITATGQRVTLRCSPRSGDLSVYWYQQSLDQGLQFLIQYYNGEERAKGNILERFSAQQFPDLHSELNLSSLELGDSALYFCASSEGTMLHTQYFGPGTRLTVL.